The present T cell receptor (beta chain) was sequenced within a study of T cells in women clearing cervical HPV infection. Study context: Donors had HPV16-related CIN3 or worse; 2 had invasive cancer.

Here immunoSEQ multiplex PCR was the method, and the copy in TCRdb shows in-frame clones only, minus some. This table lists 45,000 to 50,000 clones. As concerns this clone: The read ends 3 residues early relative to the CDR3; the germline J gene fills the gap.

From germline, CDR1 is SNHLY and CDR2 FYNNEI. The CDR3 runs 14 residues. Trimming removed 4 bases from V and 0 bases from J, with 9 bases in between. The chain recombines TRBV2 with TRBJ1-2; D not resolved. This clonotype was sampled from a woman between 18 and 69 years old with a cervical HPV16 infection that either progressed to CIN3+ or cleared (not recorded which). The specimen sequenced was blood buffy coat. CDR3 sequence: CASSVTLANYGYTF. CDR3 DNA (partial): TGTGCCAGCAGTGTAACCCTAGCTAACTATGGC.